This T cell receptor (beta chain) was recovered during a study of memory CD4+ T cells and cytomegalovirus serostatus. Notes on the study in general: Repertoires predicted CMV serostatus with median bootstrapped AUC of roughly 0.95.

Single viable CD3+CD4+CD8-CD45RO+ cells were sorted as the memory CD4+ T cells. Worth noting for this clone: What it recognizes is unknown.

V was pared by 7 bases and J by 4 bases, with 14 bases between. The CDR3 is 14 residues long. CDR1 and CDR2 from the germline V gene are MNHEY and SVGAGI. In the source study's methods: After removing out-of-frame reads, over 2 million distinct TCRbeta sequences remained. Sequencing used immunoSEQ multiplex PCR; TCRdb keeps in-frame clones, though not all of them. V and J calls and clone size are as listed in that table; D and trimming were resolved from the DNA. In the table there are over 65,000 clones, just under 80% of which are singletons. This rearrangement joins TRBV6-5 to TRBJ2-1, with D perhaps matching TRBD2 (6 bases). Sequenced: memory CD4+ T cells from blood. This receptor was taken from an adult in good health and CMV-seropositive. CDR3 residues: CASKRASDYNEQFF. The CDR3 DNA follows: TGTGCCAGCAAGAGGGCTAGCGATTACAATGAGCAGTTCTTC.